The entry below gives a single T cell receptor (beta chain) sequence along with its context. This receptor's antigen is unknown. No much larger clone exists at a distance of one base, and base qualities are not known. Library preparation was by PCR. The instrument was an Illumina HiSeq 2500. Molecular barcoding was employed in the preparation of TCR libraries, with unique molecular identifiers being used to normalize TCRbeta repertoire quantification. TCRdb reworked the public reads: Q25 trimming with fastp, MiXCR clone assembly, productive beta chains retained. One record per CDR3 amino acid sequence lists the most common genes and DNA. The sample table records 500,000 to 650,000 distinct CDR3 sequences; 13% of these occur just once. The top ten clonotypes cover around 2% of the sample. This entry is derived from a study of T-cell reconstitution after alpha-beta-depleted transplantation in children (dated by TCRdb to 2016 to 2017). At the level of the whole study: T-cell immune reconstitution after TCRalphabeta/CD19-depleted allogeneic hematopoietic cell transplantation in children was quantitatively tracked in the study by means of TCR repertoire profiling.

Study-level results and caveats: Hyperexpanded clone frequencies declined over subsequent months; after one year, T-cell counts and TCRbeta diversity were mostly attributed to newly produced T cells. About two months after transplant, the apparently early recovery of alphabetaT-cell counts reportedly depended on just several hundred clones that had expanded rapidly and came from non-depleted graft cells. In some patients, the high TCRbeta diversity seen at day 60 was put down to recipient T cells and intrathymic progenitors that had survived conditioning.

Including cysteine and phenylalanine, the CDR3 has 11 amino acids. The retained sequence is limited to the CDR3, 33 bases, with the frame set at the first base. Trimming takes 4 bases from V and 13 bases from J, and the germline ends sit 12 bases apart. The germline V gene sets CDR1 to SGHRS and CDR2 to YFSETQ. Sample treatment or condition, as interpreted from the label and publication: allogeneic hematopoietic cell transplantation with graft depleted of TCRalphabeta T cells and CD19 B cells. TCRalphabeta/CD19-depleted allogeneic hematopoietic cell grafts were given to the transplant recipients, all of whom were children.

Recombination connected TRBV5-1 to TRBJ2-4; the D gene assignment is perhaps TRBD1 or TRBD2, with each matching 5 bases. Sequencing was performed on PBMCs, mostly from graft donor cells, taken 360 days after TCRalphabeta/CD19-depleted stem cell transplant. This clonotype was obtained from a male patient aged 10 to 17 who had a stem cell transplant for acute myeloid leukemia, so the T cells may come from the graft donor. The DNA sequence is given as TGCGCCAGCAGCGGGGACGGGCCCCAGTACTTC. This is translated as CASSGDGPQYF.